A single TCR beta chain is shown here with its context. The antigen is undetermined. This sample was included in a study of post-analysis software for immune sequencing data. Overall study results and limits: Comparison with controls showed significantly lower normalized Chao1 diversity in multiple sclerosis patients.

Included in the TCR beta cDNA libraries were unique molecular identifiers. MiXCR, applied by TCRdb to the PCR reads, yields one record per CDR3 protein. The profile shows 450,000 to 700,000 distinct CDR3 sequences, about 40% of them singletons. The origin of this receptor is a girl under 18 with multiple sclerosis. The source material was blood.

CDR3 loop: CSARGNSESSYEQYF. DNA for the CDR3: TGCAGTGCTAGAGGGAATAGCGAGAGCTCCTACGAGCAGTACTTC. The rearrangement joins TRBV20-1 to TRBJ2-7, with D maybe TRBD2 (5 bases). Trimming removed 1 base at V and 0 bases at J, with 13 bases between. The CDR3 covers 15 residues. The germline V gene encodes CDR1 DFQATT and CDR2 SNEGSKA (reference sequence).